Listed here are 17 T cell receptor beta chains from one sample, sequenced in a study of blood T cell repertoires in COVID-19. TCRdb keeps only in-frame clones here, not all; method: immunoSEQ multiplex PCR. Here the sample spans some 190,000 clones, over 70% being singletons. Material: PBMCs or T cells enriched from blood (not recorded which). Receptor source: a man aged 55 to 70 who had been exposed to COVID-19.

The J gene is TRBJ2-1, the V gene TRBV7-2; 8 positions match TRBD2. The CDR3 covers 13 residues. Germline V lookup: CDR1 SGHTA, CDR2 FQGNSA. V trimming: 6 bases; J trimming: 4 bases; junction bases outside the gene matches: 2. The CDR3 sequence is CASRRLAYNEQFF. Here the CDR3 DNA reads TGTGCCAGCAGAAGACTAGCGTACAATGAGCAGTTCTTC.

This chain joins TRBV30 and TRBJ2-1, with 10 bases matching TRBD2. The germline V gene has CDR1 GTSNPN and CDR2 SVGIG (reference sequence). The junction had 11 bases not matched to a gene; V was cut back by 2 bases and J by 7 bases. This CDR3 has 16 residues. CDR3 DNA: TGTGCCTGGAGTCCTTTCGTTAGCGGGAGGATAAATGAGCAGTTCTTC. Its translation: CAWSPFVSGRINEQFF.

V and J are TRBV7-6 and TRBJ2-7; D is undetermined. The CDR3 spans 13 residues. The germline gives CDR1 SGHVS, CDR2 FNYEAQ. V lost 5 bases, J lost 3 bases, and 11 bases lay in between. The CDR3 DNA reads as TGTGCCAGCAGCCTGTCCACTGACTACGAGCAGTACTTC. It encodes CASSLSTDYEQYF.

The DNA of the CDR3 is TGTGCCACCAGTGAGGCCAGATCCACAGATACGCAGTATTTT. Translation gives CATSEARSTDTQYF. The chain is built from TRBV24-1 and TRBJ2-3, with D hard to call. Trimming shortened V by 4 bases and J by 2 bases, and 9 bases separated the two germline ends. The germline CDR1 and CDR2 sequences are KGHDR and SFDVKD. This CDR3 has 14 amino acids.

This chain connects TRBV27 to TRBJ1-1; D unresolved. The V and J ends lost 8 bases and 1 base respectively, with 14 bases between them. Germline CDR1 MNHEY, CDR2 SMNVEV (reference sequence). The CDR3 is 14 residues long. The CDR3 protein is CASLGGSSNTEAFF. CDR3 nucleotides: TGTGCCAGCCTCGGCGGCAGTTCGAACACTGAAGCTTTCTTT.

The chain couples TRBV6-6 to TRBJ2-1, with TRBD2 identical over 13 bases. J lost 0 bases, V lost 5 bases, and 4 bases had no gene match. Germline V CDR1 and CDR2: MNHNY, SVGAGI (reference sequence). The CDR3 is 17 residues long. CDR3 protein: CASSQRLAGGSYNEQFF. The DNA for the CDR3 is TGTGCCAGCAGTCAGAGACTAGCGGGAGGCTCCTACAATGAGCAGTTCTTC.

V is TRBV21-1 and J is TRBJ2-1; the table's D call of TRBD2 was not tested on the DNA. TRBV21-1 is designated a pseudogene. This CDR3 is built from 19 residues. In DNA, the CDR3 is TGTGCCAGCAGCAAAAAAGGGAGGGTAAAAGCCCTCTCCTACAATGAGCAGTTCTTC. Its translation: CASSKKGRVKALSYNEQFF.

This rearrangement joins TRBV14 to TRBJ1-2, with 9 bases fitting TRBD1. Germline trimming cut 1 base from V and 6 bases from J; bases unmatched to any gene: 6. This CDR3 is built from 15 residues. Germline V gene data show CDR1 as SGHDN and CDR2 as FVKESK. The CDR3 region has the DNA TGTGCCAGCAGCCAAGGTGTTTGGGACAGGGATGGCTACACCTTC. Amino acids: CASSQGVWDRDGYTF.

This clone was recorded once. The rearrangement joins TRBV9 to TRBJ2-5; 9 bases line up with TRBD2. The CDR3 covers 14 residues. The ends lost 2 bases at V and 2 bases at J; junction bases unmatched: 1. The germline CDR1 and CDR2 sequences are SGDLS and YYNGEE. The CDR3 here is CASSVGLAQETQYF. In DNA, the CDR3 is TGTGCCAGCAGCGTGGGACTAGCTCAAGAGACCCAGTACTTC.

The J gene is TRBJ2-7, the V gene TRBV19; TRBD2 matches at 9 bases. V shed 5 bases and J 1 base; nucleotides not matched to a gene: 12. Germline V lookup: CDR1 LNHDA, CDR2 SQIVND (reference sequence). The CDR3 is made up of 17 amino acids. The CDR3 region is CASSPSRGRAFSYEQYF. CDR3 nucleotides: TGTGCCAGTAGTCCCAGCCGCGGGAGGGCCTTTTCCTACGAGCAGTACTTC.

This clone has a handful of counts. The chain couples TRBV11-2 to TRBJ2-7, with 8 bases fitting TRBD1. The CDR3 contains 14 residues. V was clipped by 5 bases and J by 4 bases; unmatched bases: 7. Germline lookup yields CDR1 SGHAT and CDR2 FQNNGV. The CDR3: CASSRLRQGYEQYF. CDR3 in DNA: TGTGCCAGCAGCCGACTCCGACAGGGGTACGAGCAGTACTTC.

This clone was observed a handful of times. The chain links TRBV5-1 to TRBJ2-6; the match to TRBD1 covers 9 bases. Germline CDR1 SGHRS, CDR2 YFSETQ. The CDR3 length is 18 residues. Losses at the gene ends were 0 bases for V and 0 bases for J; bases not matched to a gene: 4. The chain's CDR3 is CASSLDGTGNSGANVLTF. The CDR3 DNA reads as TGCGCCAGCAGCTTGGATGGGACAGGGAACTCTGGGGCCAACGTCCTGACTTTC. The complete variable domain, with remaining parts taken from reference TRBV5-1 and TRBJ2-6, reads KAGVTQTPRYLIKTRGQQVTLSCSPISGHRSVSWYQQTPGQGLQFLFEYFSETQRNKGNFPGRFSGRQFSNSRSEMNVSTLELGDSALYLCASSLDGTGNSGANVLTFGAGSRLTVL.

This clone is a singleton in its sample. The rearrangement joins TRBV27 to TRBJ1-1, with 12 bases fitting TRBD1. This CDR3 is built from 15 residues. The V gene end was trimmed by 9 bases and the J gene end by 6 bases; junction bases not matched to a gene: 11. Germline V gene lookup returns CDR1 MNHEY and CDR2 SMNVEV (reference sequence). CDR3 nucleotides: TGTGCCAGTTCGGGACAGGGGGCCGGTGTCCCTGAAGCTTTCTTT. Translated, it gives CASSGQGAGVPEAFF.

This clone was found once. This rearrangement joins TRBV25-1 to TRBJ2-2, with 7 bases matching TRBD1. The length of the CDR3 is 14 residues. V dropped 1 base and J dropped 6; count of bases not matched to a gene: 2. Per germline, CDR1 MGHDK and CDR2 SYGVNS. The CDR3 sequence is CASSELGQAGELFF. CDR3 nucleotides: TGTGCCAGCAGTGAATTAGGACAGGCCGGGGAGCTGTTTTTT.

The genes are TRBV2 and TRBJ2-1, with 8 bases aligning to TRBD2. CDR1 SNHLY and CDR2 FYNNEI come from the germline V gene. The CDR3 loop spans 17 amino acids. V was clipped by 3 bases and J by 3 bases; unmatched bases: 10. The CDR3: CASSEEIGTSNYNEQFF. In DNA, the CDR3 is TGTGCCAGCAGTGAGGAGATCGGGACTAGTAACTACAATGAGCAGTTCTTC.

V gene TRBV6-6 combines with J gene TRBJ2-3; 7 bases are shared with TRBD2. The CDR3 runs 14 residues. Germline CDR1 is MNHNY and CDR2 is SVGAGI (reference sequence). J was trimmed by 6 bases and V by 0 bases; bases with no gene match: 3. CDR3: CASSYSRGGDTQYF. CDR3 in DNA: TGTGCCAGCAGTTACTCTCGGGGAGGGGATACGCAGTATTTT.

The V and J genes are TRBV7-2 and TRBJ1-4; 11 nucleotides align to TRBD1. V shed 8 bases and J 7 bases; nucleotides not matched to a gene: 6. Germline CDR1 and CDR2: SGHTA and FQGNSA. CDR3 length equals 14 residues. The CDR3 DNA sequence: TGTGCCAGCGGACAGGGGGCGAAAGGTGAAAAACTGTTTTTT. Its translation: CASGQGAKGEKLFF. The complete variable domain, with remaining parts taken from reference TRBV7-2 and TRBJ1-4, reads GAGVSQSPSNKVTEKGKDVELRCDPISGHTALYWYRQSLGQGLEFLIYFQGNSAPDKSGLPSDRFSAERTGGSVSTLTIQRTQQEDSAVYLCASGQGAKGEKLFFGSGTQLSVL.